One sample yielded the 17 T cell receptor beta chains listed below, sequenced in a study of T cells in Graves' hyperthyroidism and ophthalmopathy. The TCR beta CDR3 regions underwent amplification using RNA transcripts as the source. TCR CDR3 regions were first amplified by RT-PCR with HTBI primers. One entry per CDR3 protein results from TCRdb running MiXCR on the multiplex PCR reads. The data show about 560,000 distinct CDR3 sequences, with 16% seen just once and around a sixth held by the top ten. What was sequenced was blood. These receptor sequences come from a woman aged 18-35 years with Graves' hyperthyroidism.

CDR3 sequence: CASSFAGTGVYEQYF. The DNA of the CDR3 is TGTGCCAGCAGCTTCGCCGGGACAGGGGTCTACGAGCAGTACTTC. This chain uses TRBV5-4 with TRBJ2-7; 10 bases map to TRBD1. This CDR3 has 15 residues. V lost 2 bases to trimming and J lost 3 bases; unmatched junction nucleotides: 5. Germline V gene sequence: CDR1 SGHNT, CDR2 YYREEE (reference sequence).

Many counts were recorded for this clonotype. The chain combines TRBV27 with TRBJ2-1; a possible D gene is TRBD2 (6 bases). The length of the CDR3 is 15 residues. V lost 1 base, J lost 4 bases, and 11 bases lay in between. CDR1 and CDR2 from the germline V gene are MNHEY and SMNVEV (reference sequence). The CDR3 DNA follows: TGTGCCAGCAGTTTATTAGCGGCAGGGTACAATGAGCAGTTCTTC. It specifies CASSLLAAGYNEQFF.

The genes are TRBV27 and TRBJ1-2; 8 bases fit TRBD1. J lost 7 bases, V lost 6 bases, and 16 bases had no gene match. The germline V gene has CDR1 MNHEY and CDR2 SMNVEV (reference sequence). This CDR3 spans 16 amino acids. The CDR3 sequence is CASSTTGTGALGGYTF. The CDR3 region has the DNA TGTGCCAGCAGCACGACCGGGACAGGCGCTTTGGGTGGCTACACCTTC.

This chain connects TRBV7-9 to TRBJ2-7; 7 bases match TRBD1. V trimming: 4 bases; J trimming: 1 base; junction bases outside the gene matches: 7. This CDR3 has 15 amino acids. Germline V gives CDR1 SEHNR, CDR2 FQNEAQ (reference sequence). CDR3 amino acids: CASSSGTVSSYEQYF. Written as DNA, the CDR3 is TGTGCCAGCAGCTCCGGGACAGTAAGTTCCTACGAGCAGTACTTC.

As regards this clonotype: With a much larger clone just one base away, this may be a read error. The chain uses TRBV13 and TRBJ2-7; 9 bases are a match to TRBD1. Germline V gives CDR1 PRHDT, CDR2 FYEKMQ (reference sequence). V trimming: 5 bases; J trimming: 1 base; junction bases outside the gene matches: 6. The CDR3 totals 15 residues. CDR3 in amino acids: CASSPQGTGSYEQYF. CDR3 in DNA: TGTGCCAGCAGCCCCCAGGGGACAGGGTCCTACGAGCAGTACTTC.

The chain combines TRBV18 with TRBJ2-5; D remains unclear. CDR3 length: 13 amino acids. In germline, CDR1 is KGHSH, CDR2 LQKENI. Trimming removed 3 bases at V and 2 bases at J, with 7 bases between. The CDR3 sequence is CASSPESQETQYF. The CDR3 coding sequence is TGTGCCAGCTCACCCGAGTCGCAAGAGACCCAGTACTTC.

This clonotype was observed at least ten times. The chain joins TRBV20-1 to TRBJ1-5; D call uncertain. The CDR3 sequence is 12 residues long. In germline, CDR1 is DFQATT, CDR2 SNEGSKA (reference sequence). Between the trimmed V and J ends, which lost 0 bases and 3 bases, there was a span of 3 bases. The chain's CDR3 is CSARDNNQPQHF. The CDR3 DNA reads TGCAGTGCTAGAGACAACAATCAGCCCCAGCATTTT.

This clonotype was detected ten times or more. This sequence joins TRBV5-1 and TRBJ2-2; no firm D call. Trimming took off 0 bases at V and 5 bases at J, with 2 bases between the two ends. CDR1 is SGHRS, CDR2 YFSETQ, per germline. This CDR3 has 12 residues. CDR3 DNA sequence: TGCGCCAGCAGCTTGGAGACCGGGGAGCTGTTTTTT. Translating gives CASSLETGELFF.

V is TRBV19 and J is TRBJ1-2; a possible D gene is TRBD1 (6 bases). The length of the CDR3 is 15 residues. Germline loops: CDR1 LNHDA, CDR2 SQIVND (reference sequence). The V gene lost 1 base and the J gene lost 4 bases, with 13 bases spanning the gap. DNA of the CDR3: TGTGCCAGTAGTATAGCCGGGGGCAGTGCCTATGGCTACACCTTC. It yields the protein CASSIAGGSAYGYTF.

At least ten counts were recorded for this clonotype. The CDR3 spells CASSSTSGRDEQYF. CDR3 coding DNA: TGCGCCAGCAGCTCGACTAGCGGGCGGGACGAGCAGTACTTC. The rearrangement uses TRBV5-1 and TRBJ2-7, with 10 bases fitting TRBD2. From germline, CDR1 is SGHRS and CDR2 YFSETQ. This CDR3 spans 14 amino acids. V shed 3 bases and J 5 bases; nucleotides not matched to a gene: 5.

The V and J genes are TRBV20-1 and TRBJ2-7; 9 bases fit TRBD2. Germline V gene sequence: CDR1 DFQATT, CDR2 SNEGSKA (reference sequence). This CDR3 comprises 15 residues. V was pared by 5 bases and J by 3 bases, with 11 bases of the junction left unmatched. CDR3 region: CSALPVVAGDYEQYF. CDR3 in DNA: TGCAGTGCTCTCCCCGTGGTAGCGGGGGACTACGAGCAGTACTTC.

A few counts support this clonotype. The CDR3 protein is CASSSPGEGNPYEQYF. The CDR3 region has the DNA TGTGCCAGCAGCTCCCCCGGGGAGGGCAATCCCTACGAGCAGTACTTC. The chain has TRBV5-8 and TRBJ2-7; the match to TRBD2 covers 7 bases. CDR1 is SGHTS and CDR2 is YDEGEE in the germline V gene. The trim removed 3 bases at V and 2 bases at J, leaving 11 bases unmatched. CDR3 length equals 16 residues.

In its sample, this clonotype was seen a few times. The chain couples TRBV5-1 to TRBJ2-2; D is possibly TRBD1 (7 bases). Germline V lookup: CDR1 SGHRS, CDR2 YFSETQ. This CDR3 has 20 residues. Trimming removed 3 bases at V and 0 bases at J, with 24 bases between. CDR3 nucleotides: TGCGCCAGCAGCTCGGAGGGGGCCACTCCCGTCTTTACGAACACCGGGGAGCTGTTTTTT. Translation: CASSSEGATPVFTNTGELFF.

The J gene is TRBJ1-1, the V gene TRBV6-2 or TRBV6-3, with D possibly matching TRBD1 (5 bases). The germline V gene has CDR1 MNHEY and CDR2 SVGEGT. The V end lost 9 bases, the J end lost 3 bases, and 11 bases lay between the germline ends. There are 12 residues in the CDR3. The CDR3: CASSRVYTEAFF. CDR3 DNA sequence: TGTGCCAGTAGCAGGGTATACACTGAAGCTTTCTTT.

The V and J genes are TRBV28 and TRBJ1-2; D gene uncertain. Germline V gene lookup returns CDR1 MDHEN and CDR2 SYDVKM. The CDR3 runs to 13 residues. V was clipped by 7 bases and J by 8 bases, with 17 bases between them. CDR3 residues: CASTRPRSWGYTF. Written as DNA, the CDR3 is TGTGCCAGCACCCGCCCGCGGTCTTGGGGCTACACCTTC.

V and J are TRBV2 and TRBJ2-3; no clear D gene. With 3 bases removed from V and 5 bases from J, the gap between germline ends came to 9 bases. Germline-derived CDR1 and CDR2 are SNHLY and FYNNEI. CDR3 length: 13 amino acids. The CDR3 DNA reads TGTGCCAGCAGTGACCTAGGCGGAGATACGCAGTATTTT. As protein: CASSDLGGDTQYF.

CDR3 loop: CASSSGDSYEQYF. The DNA for the CDR3 is TGTGCCAGCAGTTCCGGCGATTCCTACGAGCAGTACTTC. This rearrangement joins TRBV27 to TRBJ2-7; D ambiguous. V was clipped by 4 bases and J by 1 base, with 8 bases between them. Germline V gene lookup returns CDR1 MNHEY and CDR2 SMNVEV (reference sequence). CDR3 length: 13 amino acids.